This T cell receptor (beta chain) was found in a study of OX40 agonist ivuxolimab in advanced cancers. On the study more broadly: Treatment of patients was with ivuxolimab, an agonistic anti-OX40 (CD134) antibody.

Sequencing used immunoSEQ multiplex PCR; TCRdb keeps in-frame clones, though not all of them. The data hold 48,000 or so clones, with about 83% observed a single time. Germline V gene data show CDR1 as SGHAT and CDR2 as FQNNGV. Trimming pared 5 bases from V and 6 bases from J, leaving 8 bases between. The CDR3 is 11 amino acids. The chain employs TRBV11-2 and TRBJ2-7; D remains ambiguous. Here the sequenced sample was CD4+ or CD8+ T cells sorted from blood, taken in a trial of the OX40 agonist ivuxolimab. The source of this sequence is an adult with an advanced solid tumor such as melanoma, head and neck, liver or kidney cancer. CDR3 coding DNA: TGTGCCAGCAGCCGTAGTCCCGAGCAGTACTTC. Translating it yields CASSRSPEQYF. The variable domain in full, with the rest retrieved from reference TRBV11-2 and TRBJ2-7, is EAGVAQSPRYKIIEKRQSVAFWCNPISGHATLYWYQQILGQGPKLLIQFQNNGVVDDSQLPKDRFSAERLKGVDSTLKIQPAKLEDSAVYLCASSRSPEQYFGPGTRLTVT.